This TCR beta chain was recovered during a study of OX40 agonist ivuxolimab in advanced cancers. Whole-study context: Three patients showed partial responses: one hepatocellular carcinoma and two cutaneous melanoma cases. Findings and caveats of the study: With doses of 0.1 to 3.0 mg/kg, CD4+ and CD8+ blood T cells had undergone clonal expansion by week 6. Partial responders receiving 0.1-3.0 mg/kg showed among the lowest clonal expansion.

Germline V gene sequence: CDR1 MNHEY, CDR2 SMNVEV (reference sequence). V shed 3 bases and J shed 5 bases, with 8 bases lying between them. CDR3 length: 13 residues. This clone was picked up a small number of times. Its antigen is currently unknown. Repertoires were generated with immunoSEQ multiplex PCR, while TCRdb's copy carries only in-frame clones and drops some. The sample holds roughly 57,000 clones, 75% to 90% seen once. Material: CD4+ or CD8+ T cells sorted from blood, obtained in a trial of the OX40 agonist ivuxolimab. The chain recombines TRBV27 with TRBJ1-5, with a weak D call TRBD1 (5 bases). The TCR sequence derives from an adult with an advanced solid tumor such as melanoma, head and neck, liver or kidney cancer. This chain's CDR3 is CASSLGPDQPQHF. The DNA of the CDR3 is TGTGCCAGCAGTTTGGGGCCGGATCAGCCCCAGCATTTT.